The 16 T cell receptor beta chains reported below all come from one sample, sequenced in a study of T cell responses to AZD1222 COVID-19 vaccine. Produced via immunoSEQ multiplex PCR; TCRdb's table is partial and in-frame only. The profile shows around 100,000 clones, 85% of them singletons. The input for sequencing was peripheral blood, taken 28 days after the second AZD1222 dose. The receptors stem from an adult who received the AZD1222 COVID-19 vaccine.

This sequence joins TRBV11-2 and TRBJ1-3; a possible D gene is TRBD1 (5 bases). The CDR3 loop spans 14 amino acids. Trimming took 7 bases from V and 4 from J, leaving 14 bases between them. Germline values: CDR1 SGHAT, CDR2 FQNNGV. The chain's CDR3 is CASTMTGPGNTIYF. The CDR3 DNA is TGTGCCAGCACCATGACGGGGCCCGGAAACACCATATATTTT.

The genes are TRBV2 and TRBJ1-1; D gene ambiguous. This CDR3 contains 13 residues. V was cut by 1 base and J by 0 bases, with 3 bases left in between. Germline V gene lookup returns CDR1 SNHLY and CDR2 FYNNEI. CDR3 in DNA: TGTGCCAGCAGTGAAGGTATGAACACTGAAGCTTTCTTT. Its translation is CASSEGMNTEAFF. Full variable domain (rest looked up from reference TRBV2 and TRBJ1-1): EPEVTQTPSHQVTQMGQEVILRCVPISNHLYFYWYRQILGQKVEFLVSFYNNEISEKSEIFDDQFSVERPDGSNFTLKIRSTKLEDSAMYFCASSEGMNTEAFFGQGTRLTVV.

This chain connects TRBV18 to TRBJ1-1; D may be TRBD1 (5 bases). The CDR3 is 14 amino acids. Deletions cut 1 base from V and 1 base from J, with 7 bases between. Germline-derived CDR1 and CDR2 are KGHSH and LQKENI. The CDR3 loop reads CASSPQGTNTEAFF. Written as DNA, the CDR3 is TGTGCCAGCTCACCACAGGGGACGAACACTGAAGCTTTCTTT.

The V and J genes are TRBV29-1 and TRBJ2-1, with 9 bases lining up with TRBD2. Germline CDR1 and CDR2: SQVTM and ANQGSEA. V gave up 4 bases and J gave up 3 bases; unmatched junction bases: 7. This CDR3 has 15 amino acids. CDR3 nucleotides: TGCAGCGTTGTAGATCATAGCGGGAGCTACAATGAGCAGTTCTTC. Its protein is CSVVDHSGSYNEQFF.

The CDR3 nucleotides are TGTGCCAGCAGCTTAGTCCCGGGAGCTCTTAATGAAAAACTGTTTTTT. This gives the protein CASSLVPGALNEKLFF. This chain uses TRBV11-2 with TRBJ1-4, with unresolved D. Trimming cost V 1 base and J 4 bases, with 13 bases left between them. Looked up from germline, CDR1 is SGHAT and CDR2 is FQNNGV. The CDR3 has 16 residues.

This clone appeared once. The rearrangement joins TRBV4-3 to TRBJ1-1, with no clear D. The CDR3 totals 15 residues. The germline V gene encodes CDR1 LGHNA and CDR2 YSLEER. V was pared by 2 bases and J by 3 bases, with 13 bases between. Here the CDR3 reads CASSQLLSPDTEAFF. The CDR3 DNA reads TGCGCCAGCAGCCAACTGCTGAGCCCGGACACTGAAGCTTTCTTT.

The chain carries TRBV7-9 and TRBJ1-4; 7 bases are shared with TRBD1. Trimming took 8 bases from V and 7 from J; bases not matched to a gene: 4. The germline gives CDR1 SEHNR, CDR2 FQNEAQ (reference sequence). This CDR3 is built from 12 residues. The chain's CDR3 is CASRQGGEKLFF. The DNA for the CDR3 is TGTGCCAGCCGGCAGGGGGGTGAAAAACTGTTTTTT.

This rearrangement joins TRBV6-5 to TRBJ2-3; the match to TRBD1 covers 8 bases. Unmatched junction bases numbered 6, after V lost 6 bases and J lost 1 base. This CDR3 comprises 15 residues. Germline lookup yields CDR1 MNHEY and CDR2 SVGAGI. This CDR3 reads CASSDPGQGTDTQYF. For the CDR3, the DNA is TGTGCCAGCAGCGACCCGGGACAGGGCACAGATACGCAGTATTTT.

The chain links TRBV4-3 to TRBJ1-5; D is ambiguous. This CDR3 region has 14 residues. Germline V lookup: CDR1 LGHNA, CDR2 YSLEER. V lost 6 bases, J lost 4 bases, and 13 bases lay in between. As DNA, the CDR3 is TGCGCCAGCAGTATGGTGTCGGGGAATCAGCCCCAGCATTTT. Its translation: CASSMVSGNQPQHF.

This clone was detected only a few times. The chain employs TRBV12-3 or TRBV12-4 and TRBJ1-4, with D tentatively TRBD1 (6 bases). Deletions cut 6 bases from V and 10 bases from J, with 15 bases between. The CDR3 has 13 residues. The CDR3 region is CASSSRQVGKLFF. CDR3 DNA sequence: TGTGCCAGCAGCTCGCGACAGGTGGGAAAACTGTTTTTT.

The chain employs TRBV6-5 and TRBJ2-7; TRBD2 aligns across 7 bases. The CDR3 is made up of 16 amino acids. The V gene's germline CDR1 is MNHEY and CDR2 SVGAGI. The V segment lost 0 bases and the J segment 2 bases; nucleotides outside the gene matches: 7. The CDR3 nucleotides are TGTGCCAGCAGTTACTCAGCGGGGCAGCGAACCTACGAGCAGTACTTC. This translates into CASSYSAGQRTYEQYF.

This clone was observed a single time. The CDR3 loop reads CASSSIPANTEAFF. CDR3 nucleotide sequence: TGTGCCAGCAGTTCCATTCCGGCGAACACTGAAGCTTTCTTT. V usage is TRBV28 and J usage is TRBJ1-1, with D hard to call. The CDR3 has 14 amino acids. Germline V gene lookup returns CDR1 MDHEN and CDR2 SYDVKM. The V end lost 4 bases, the J end lost 1 base, and 10 bases lay between the germline ends. Looking up the rest from reference TRBV28 and TRBJ1-1 gives the full variable domain: DVKVTQSSRYLVKRTGEKVFLECVQDMDHENMFWYRQDPGLGLRLIYFSYDVKMKEKGDIPEGYSVSREKKERFSLILESASTNQTSMYLCASSSIPANTEAFFGQGTRLTVV.

The chain recombines TRBV18 with TRBJ2-7, with TRBD2 as a possible D gene (5 bases). This CDR3 has 14 residues. Germline V CDR1 and CDR2: KGHSH, LQKENI. Trimming removed 2 bases at V and 5 bases at J, with 13 bases between. CDR3 sequence reads: CASSPAGRVNEQYF. In DNA, the CDR3 is TGTGCCAGCTCACCAGCCGGGCGGGTGAACGAGCAGTACTTC.

The chain couples TRBV5-1 to TRBJ1-3; D unresolved. Germline assignment: CDR1 SGHRS and CDR2 YFSETQ. The length of the CDR3 is 13 residues. The germline V and J ends were trimmed by 1 base and 9 bases, with 11 bases remaining between them. The DNA of the CDR3 is TGCGCCAGCAGCTTGAGCGGACGCTCCACCATATATTTT. This translates into CASSLSGRSTIYF.

In this sample, this clone turned up a few times. V and J are TRBV11-3 and TRBJ2-5; TRBD2 matches at 14 bases. This CDR3 comprises 17 residues. The germline V gene encodes CDR1 SGHNT and CDR2 YENEEA. The V segment lost 5 bases and the J segment 0 bases; nucleotides outside the gene matches: 5. The CDR3 nucleotides are TGTGCCAGCAGCCCCGGGACTAGCGGGGGCCACCAAGAGACCCAGTACTTC. Translation: CASSPGTSGGHQETQYF.

CDR3 nucleotide sequence: TGTGCCAGCAGCTCCGACGGGGGAACGGGCAATGAGCAGTTCTTC. Translated, it gives CASSSDGGTGNEQFF. V is TRBV7-2 and J is TRBJ2-1, with a tentative D call TRBD2 (6 bases). This CDR3 region has 15 residues. The germline V and J ends were trimmed by 4 bases and 6 bases, with 16 bases remaining between them. Germline lookup yields CDR1 SGHTA and CDR2 FQGNSA.